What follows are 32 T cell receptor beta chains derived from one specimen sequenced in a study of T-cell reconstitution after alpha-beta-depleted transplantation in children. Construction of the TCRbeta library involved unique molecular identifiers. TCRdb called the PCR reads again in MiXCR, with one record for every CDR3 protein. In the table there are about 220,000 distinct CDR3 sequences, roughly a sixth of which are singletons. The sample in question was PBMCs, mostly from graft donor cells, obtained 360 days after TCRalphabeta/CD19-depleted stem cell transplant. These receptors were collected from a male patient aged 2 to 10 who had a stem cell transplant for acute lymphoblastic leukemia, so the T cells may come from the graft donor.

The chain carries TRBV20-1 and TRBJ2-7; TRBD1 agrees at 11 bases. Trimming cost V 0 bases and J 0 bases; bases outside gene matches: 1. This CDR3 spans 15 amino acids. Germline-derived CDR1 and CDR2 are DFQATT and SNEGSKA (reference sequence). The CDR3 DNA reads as TGCAGTGCTAGAGACGGGACAGGGGGCTCCTACGAGCAGTACTTC. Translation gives CSARDGTGGSYEQYF.

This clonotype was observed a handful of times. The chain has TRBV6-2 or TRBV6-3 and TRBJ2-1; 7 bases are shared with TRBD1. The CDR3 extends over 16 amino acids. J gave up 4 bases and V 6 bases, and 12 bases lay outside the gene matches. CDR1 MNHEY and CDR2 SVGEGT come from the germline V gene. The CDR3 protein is CASRPLTGWEYNEQFF. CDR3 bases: TGTGCCAGCAGACCCCTGACAGGGTGGGAGTACAATGAGCAGTTCTTC.

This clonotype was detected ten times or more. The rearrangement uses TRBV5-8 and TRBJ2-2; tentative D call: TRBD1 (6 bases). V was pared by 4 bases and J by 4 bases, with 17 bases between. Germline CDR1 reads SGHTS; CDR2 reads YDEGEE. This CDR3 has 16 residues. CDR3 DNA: TGTGCCAGCAGCCCAGGGGCCACCCTAGGCACCGGGGAGCTGTTTTTT. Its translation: CASSPGATLGTGELFF. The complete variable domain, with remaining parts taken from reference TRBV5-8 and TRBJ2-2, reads EAGVTQSPTHLIKTRGQQATLRCSPISGHTSVYWYQQALGLGLQFLLWYDEGEERNRGNFPPRFSGRQFPNYSSELNVNALELEDSALYLCASSPGATLGTGELFFGEGSRLTVL.

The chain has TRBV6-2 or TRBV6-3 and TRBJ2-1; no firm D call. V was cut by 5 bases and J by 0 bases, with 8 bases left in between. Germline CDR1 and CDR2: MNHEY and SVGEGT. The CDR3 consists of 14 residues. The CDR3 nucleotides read TGTGCCAGCAGTGACCCCGTCTCCTACAATGAGCAGTTCTTC. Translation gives CASSDPVSYNEQFF.

The CDR3 is CASSWKGQGTGELFF. Written as DNA, the CDR3 is TGCGCCAGCAGCTGGAAGGGACAGGGAACCGGGGAGCTGTTTTTT. The chain links TRBV5-1 to TRBJ2-2, with 9 bases that match TRBD1. The CDR3 runs to 15 residues. Germline loops: CDR1 SGHRS, CDR2 YFSETQ. The V gene end was trimmed by 3 bases and the J gene end by 5 bases; junction bases not matched to a gene: 5.

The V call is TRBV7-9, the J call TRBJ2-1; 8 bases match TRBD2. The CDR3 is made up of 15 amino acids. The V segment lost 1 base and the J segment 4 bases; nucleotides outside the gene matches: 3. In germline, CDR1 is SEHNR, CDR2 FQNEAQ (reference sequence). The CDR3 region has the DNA TGTGCCAGCAGCTTAGATCGGGGGGGATACAATGAGCAGTTCTTC. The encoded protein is CASSLDRGGYNEQFF.

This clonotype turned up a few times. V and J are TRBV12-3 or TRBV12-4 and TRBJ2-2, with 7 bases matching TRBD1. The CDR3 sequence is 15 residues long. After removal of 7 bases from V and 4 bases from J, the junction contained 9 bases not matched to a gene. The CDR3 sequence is CASTDRVAGTGELFF. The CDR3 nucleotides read TGTGCCAGCACCGACAGGGTGGCGGGCACCGGGGAGCTGTTTTTT.

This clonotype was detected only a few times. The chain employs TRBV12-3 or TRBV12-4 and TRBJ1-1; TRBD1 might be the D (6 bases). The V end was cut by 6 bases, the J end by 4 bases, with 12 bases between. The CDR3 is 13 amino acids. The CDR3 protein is CASRSTGSTEAFF. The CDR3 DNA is TGTGCCAGCAGATCTACAGGGTCCACTGAAGCTTTCTTT.

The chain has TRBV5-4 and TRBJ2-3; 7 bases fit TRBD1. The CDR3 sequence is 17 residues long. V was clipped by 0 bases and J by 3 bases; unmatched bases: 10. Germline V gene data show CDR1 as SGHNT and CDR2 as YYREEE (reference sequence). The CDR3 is CASSLVRDSQGTDTQYF. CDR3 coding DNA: TGTGCCAGCAGCTTGGTACGGGACAGCCAGGGTACAGATACGCAGTATTTT.

CDR3 sequence: CASSPHGVVPLHF. DNA for the CDR3: TGCGCCAGCAGCCCACACGGAGTTGTGCCCCTCCACTTT. The chain carries TRBV4-1 and TRBJ1-6; the D is unclear. Germline CDR1 MGHRA, CDR2 YSYEKL. The germline V and J ends were trimmed by 4 bases and 13 bases, with 14 bases remaining between them. The CDR3 sequence is 13 residues long.

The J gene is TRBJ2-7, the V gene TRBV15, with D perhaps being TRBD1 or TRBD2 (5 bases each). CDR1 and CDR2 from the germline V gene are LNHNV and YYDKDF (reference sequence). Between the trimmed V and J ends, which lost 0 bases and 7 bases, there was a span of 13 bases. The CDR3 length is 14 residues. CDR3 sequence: CATSRDPRDAEQYF. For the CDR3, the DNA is TGTGCCACCAGCAGAGATCCAAGGGACGCAGAGCAGTACTTC.

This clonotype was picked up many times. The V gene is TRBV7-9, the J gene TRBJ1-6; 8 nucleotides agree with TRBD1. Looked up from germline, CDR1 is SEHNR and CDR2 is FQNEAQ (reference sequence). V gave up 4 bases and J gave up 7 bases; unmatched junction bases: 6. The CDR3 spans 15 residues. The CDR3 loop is CASSSQGVPNSPLHF. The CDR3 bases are TGTGCCAGCAGCTCACAGGGGGTGCCAAATTCACCCCTCCACTTT.

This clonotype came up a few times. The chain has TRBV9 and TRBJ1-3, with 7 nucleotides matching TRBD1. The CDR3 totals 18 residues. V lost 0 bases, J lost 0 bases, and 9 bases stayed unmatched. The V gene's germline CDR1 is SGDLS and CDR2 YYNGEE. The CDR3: CASSVAQGLGNSGNTIYF. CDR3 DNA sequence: TGTGCCAGCAGCGTAGCACAGGGGTTGGGGAACTCTGGAAACACCATATATTTT.

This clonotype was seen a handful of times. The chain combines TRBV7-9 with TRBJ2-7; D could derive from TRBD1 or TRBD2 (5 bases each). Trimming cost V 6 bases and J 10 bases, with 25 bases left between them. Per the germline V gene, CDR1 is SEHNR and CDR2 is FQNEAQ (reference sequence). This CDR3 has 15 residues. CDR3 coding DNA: TGTGCCAGCAGGTCCGAGCGGACACAGCCCGATTTCCAGTACTTC. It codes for CASRSERTQPDFQYF.

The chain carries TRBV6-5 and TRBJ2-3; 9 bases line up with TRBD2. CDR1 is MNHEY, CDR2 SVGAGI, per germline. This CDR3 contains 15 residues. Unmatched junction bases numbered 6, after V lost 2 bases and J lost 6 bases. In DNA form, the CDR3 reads TGTGCCAGCAGTTACGCGGGGGGGCCGACCGATACGCAGTATTTT. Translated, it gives CASSYAGGPTDTQYF.

CDR3 nucleotides: TGCAGTGCTAGAGAACCGTTTTTACAGCACTTGGAGCAGTACTTC. Protein product: CSAREPFLQHLEQYF. This chain joins TRBV20-1 and TRBJ2-7; D is unresolved. Trimming pared 0 bases from V and 7 bases from J, leaving 19 bases between. Germline CDR1 DFQATT, CDR2 SNEGSKA (reference sequence). The CDR3 extends over 15 amino acids.

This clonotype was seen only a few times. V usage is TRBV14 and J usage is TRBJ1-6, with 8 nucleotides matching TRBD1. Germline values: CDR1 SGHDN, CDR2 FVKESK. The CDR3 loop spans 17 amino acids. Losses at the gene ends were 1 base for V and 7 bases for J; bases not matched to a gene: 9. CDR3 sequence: CASSQVLTGQGNSPLHF. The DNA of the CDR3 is TGTGCCAGCAGCCAAGTATTAACCGGACAGGGAAATTCACCCCTCCACTTT.

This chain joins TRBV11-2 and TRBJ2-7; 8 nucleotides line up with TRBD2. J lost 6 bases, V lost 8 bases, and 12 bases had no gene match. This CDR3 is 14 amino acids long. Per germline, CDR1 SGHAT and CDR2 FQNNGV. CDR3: CASLSRRGASEQYF. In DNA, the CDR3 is TGTGCCAGCCTTTCTCGGCGGGGGGCAAGCGAGCAGTACTTC.

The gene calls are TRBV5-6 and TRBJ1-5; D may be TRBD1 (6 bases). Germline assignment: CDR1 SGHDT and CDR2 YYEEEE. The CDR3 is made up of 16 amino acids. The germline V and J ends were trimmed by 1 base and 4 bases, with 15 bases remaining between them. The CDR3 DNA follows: TGTGCCAGCAGCTTGCACCAGACAGGAAGGAATCAGCCCCAGCATTTT. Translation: CASSLHQTGRNQPQHF. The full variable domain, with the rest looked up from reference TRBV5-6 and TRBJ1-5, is DAGVTQSPTHLIKTRGQQVTLRCSPKSGHDTVSWYQQALGQGPQFIFQYYEEEERQRGNFPDRFSGHQFPNYSSELNVNALLLGDSALYLCASSLHQTGRNQPQHFGDGTRLSIL.

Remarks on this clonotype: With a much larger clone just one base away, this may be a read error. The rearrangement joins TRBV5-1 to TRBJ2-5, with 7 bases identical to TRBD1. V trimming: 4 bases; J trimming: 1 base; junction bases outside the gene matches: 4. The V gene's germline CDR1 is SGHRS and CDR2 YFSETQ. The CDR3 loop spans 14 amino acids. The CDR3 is CASSMGDSQETQYF. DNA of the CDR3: TGCGCCAGCAGCATGGGGGACAGCCAAGAGACCCAGTACTTC.

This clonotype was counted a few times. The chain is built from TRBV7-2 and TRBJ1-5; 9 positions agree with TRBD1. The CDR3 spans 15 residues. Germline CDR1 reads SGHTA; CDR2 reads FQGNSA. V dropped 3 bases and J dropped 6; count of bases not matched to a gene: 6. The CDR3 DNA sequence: TGTGCCAGCAGCTTTTGGACAGGGGAAAGTCAGCCCCAGCATTTT. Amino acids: CASSFWTGESQPQHF. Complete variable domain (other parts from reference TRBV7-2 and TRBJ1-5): GAGVSQSPSNKVTEKGKDVELRCDPISGHTALYWYRQSLGQGLEFLIYFQGNSAPDKSGLPSDRFSAERTGGSVSTLTIQRTQQEDSAVYLCASSFWTGESQPQHFGDGTRLSIL.

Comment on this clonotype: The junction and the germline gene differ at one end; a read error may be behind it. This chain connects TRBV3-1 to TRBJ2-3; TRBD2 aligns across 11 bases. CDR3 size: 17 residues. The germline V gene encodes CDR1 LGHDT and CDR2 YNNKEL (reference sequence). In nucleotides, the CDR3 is TGTGCCATCAGCGTAGATCTAGCGGGGGGCCTCATGAATACGCAGTATTTT. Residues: CAISVDLAGGLMNTQYF.

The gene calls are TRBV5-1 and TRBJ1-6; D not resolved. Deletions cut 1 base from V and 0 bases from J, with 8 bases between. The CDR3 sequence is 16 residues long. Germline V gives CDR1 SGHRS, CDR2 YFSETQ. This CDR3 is CASSLRELSYNSPLHF. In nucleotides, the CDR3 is TGCGCCAGCAGCTTGAGGGAACTCTCCTATAATTCACCCCTCCACTTT.

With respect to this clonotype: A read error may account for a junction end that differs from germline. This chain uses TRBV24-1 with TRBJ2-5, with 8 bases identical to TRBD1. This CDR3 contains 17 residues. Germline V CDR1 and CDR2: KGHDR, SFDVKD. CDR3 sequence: CATSARGNRGFGETQYF. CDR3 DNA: TGTGCCACGAGTGCTAGGGGTAACAGGGGGTTTGGGGAGACCCAGTACTTC.

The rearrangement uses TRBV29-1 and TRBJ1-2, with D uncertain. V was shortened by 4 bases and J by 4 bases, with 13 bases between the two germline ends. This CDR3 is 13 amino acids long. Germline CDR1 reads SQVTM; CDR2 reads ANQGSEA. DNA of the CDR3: TGCAGCGTTGCGCCCGGGATCGGCTATGGCTACACCTTC. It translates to CSVAPGIGYGYTF. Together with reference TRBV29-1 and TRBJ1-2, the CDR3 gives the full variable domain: SAVISQKPSRDICQRGTSLTIQCQVDSQVTMMFWYRQQPGQSLTLIATANQGSEATYESGFVIDKFPISRPNLTFSTLTVSNMSPEDSSIYLCSVAPGIGYGYTFGSGTRLTVV.

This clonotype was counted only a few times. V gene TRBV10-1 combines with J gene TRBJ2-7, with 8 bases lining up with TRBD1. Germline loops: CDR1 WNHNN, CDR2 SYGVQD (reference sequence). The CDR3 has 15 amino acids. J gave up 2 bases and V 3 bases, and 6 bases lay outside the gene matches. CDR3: CASSELQGAAYEQYF. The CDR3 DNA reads TGCGCCAGCAGTGAATTGCAGGGGGCGGCCTACGAGCAGTACTTC.

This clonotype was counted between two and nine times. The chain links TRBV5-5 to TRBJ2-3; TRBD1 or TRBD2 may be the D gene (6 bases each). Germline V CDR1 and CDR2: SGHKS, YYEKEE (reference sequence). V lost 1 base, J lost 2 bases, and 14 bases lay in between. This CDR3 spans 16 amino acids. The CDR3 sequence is CASSLSEGGPTDTQYF. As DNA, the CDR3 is TGTGCCAGCAGCTTGTCGGAGGGGGGTCCCACAGATACGCAGTATTTT.

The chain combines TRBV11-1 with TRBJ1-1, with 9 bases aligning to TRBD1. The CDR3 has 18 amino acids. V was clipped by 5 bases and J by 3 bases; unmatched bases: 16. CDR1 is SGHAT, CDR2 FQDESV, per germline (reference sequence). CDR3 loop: CASSGRDRVGIFDTEAFF. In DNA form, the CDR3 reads TGTGCCAGCAGCGGCCGGGACAGGGTGGGGATCTTTGACACTGAAGCTTTCTTT.

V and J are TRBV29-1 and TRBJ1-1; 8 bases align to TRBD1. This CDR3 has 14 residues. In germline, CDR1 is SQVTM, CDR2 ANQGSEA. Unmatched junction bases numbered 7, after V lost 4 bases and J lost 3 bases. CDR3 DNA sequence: TGCAGCGTTGCGAGGCAGGGGGCTGACACTGAAGCTTTCTTT. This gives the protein CSVARQGADTEAFF.

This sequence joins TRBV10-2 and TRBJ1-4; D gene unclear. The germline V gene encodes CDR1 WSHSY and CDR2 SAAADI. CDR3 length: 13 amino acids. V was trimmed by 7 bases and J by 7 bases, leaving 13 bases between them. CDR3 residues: CASTPGFSEKLFF. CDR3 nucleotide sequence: TGCGCCAGCACTCCGGGCTTCAGTGAAAAACTGTTTTTT.

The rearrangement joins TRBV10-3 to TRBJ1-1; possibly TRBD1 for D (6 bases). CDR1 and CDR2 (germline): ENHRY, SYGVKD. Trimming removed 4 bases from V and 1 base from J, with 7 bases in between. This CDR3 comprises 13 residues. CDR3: CAISGTENTEAFF. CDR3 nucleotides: TGTGCCATCAGTGGGACAGAGAACACTGAAGCTTTCTTT.

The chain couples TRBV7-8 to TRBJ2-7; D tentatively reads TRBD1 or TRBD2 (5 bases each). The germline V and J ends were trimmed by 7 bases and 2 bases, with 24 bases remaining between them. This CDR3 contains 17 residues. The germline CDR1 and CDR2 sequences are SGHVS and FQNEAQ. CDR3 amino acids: CASIKGMAEQEAYEQYF. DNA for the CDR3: TGTGCCAGCATCAAAGGGATGGCCGAACAGGAGGCCTACGAGCAGTACTTC.